Below, 18 T cell receptor beta chains from the same sample are listed, as sequenced in a study of radiotherapy plus CTLA-4 blockade in lung cancer. The table came from immunoSEQ multiplex PCR; TCRdb's copy has only in-frame clones and leaves some out. Of about 62,000 clones detected, 76% appear once; the ten largest clones hold about 3.1%. This sample comprised peripheral blood, obtained from a patient treated with radiotherapy plus ipilimumab. These receptors all stem from a human donor with non-small cell lung cancer who had a complete response to radiotherapy plus ipilimumab.

This clone was counted a few times. V gene TRBV6-1 combines with J gene TRBJ1-2; D is unclear. In germline, CDR1 is MNHNS, CDR2 SASEGT. The length of the CDR3 is 12 residues. V shed 8 bases and J shed 7 bases, with 14 bases lying between them. DNA of the CDR3: TGTGCCAGCGGTCAACCCCCCAGTGGCTACACCTTC. Amino acid sequence: CASGQPPSGYTF.

This clone occurred once. The V gene is TRBV19, the J gene TRBJ2-3, with no clear D. The CDR3 has 12 residues. V shed 4 bases and J shed 4 bases, with 6 bases lying between them. Germline loops: CDR1 LNHDA, CDR2 SQIVND (reference sequence). Here the CDR3 DNA reads TGTGCCAGTAGTAAGATAGCAGATACGCAGTATTTT. This encodes CASSKIADTQYF.

The rearrangement joins TRBV12-5 to TRBJ2-5; D perhaps matches TRBD2 (6 bases). V lost 0 bases and J lost 7, with 12 bases in between. This CDR3 has 14 residues. The germline gives CDR1 LGHNT, CDR2 FRNRAP. CDR3 in DNA: TGTGCTAGTGGTTTGGTAATAGCGGAGGGGACCCAGTACTTC. This encodes CASGLVIAEGTQYF.

V gene TRBV2 combines with J gene TRBJ2-5, with TRBD1 as a possible D gene (6 bases). The DNA end is more similar to TRBJ2-7, so the J call may be wrong. The germline gives CDR1 SNHLY, CDR2 FYNNEI. The CDR3 is 15 residues long. CDR3 sequence reads: CASSPGGRGGDEQYF. CDR3 coding DNA: TGTGCCAGCAGTCCAGGAGGCAGGGGTGGAGACGAGCAGTACTTC.

The chain couples TRBV28 to TRBJ2-1; tentatively, D is TRBD1 (6 bases). There are 15 residues in the CDR3. V shed 5 bases and J shed 0 bases, with 11 bases lying between them. Germline CDR1 reads MDHEN; CDR2 reads SYDVKM. The CDR3 sequence: CASSQGTSSYNEQFF. CDR3 coding DNA: TGTGCCAGCAGTCAAGGGACAAGCTCCTACAATGAGCAGTTCTTC.

The gene calls are TRBV7-2 and TRBJ2-7; D is ambiguous. CDR3 length: 12 residues. Trimming stripped 5 bases from V and 1 base from J, with 6 bases between. Germline V CDR1 and CDR2: SGHTA, FQGNSA. The CDR3 protein is CASSVQSYEQYF. Here the CDR3 DNA reads TGTGCCAGCAGCGTACAGTCCTACGAGCAGTACTTC.

The rearrangement joins TRBV18 to TRBJ1-2; 8 nucleotides line up with TRBD1. Germline values: CDR1 KGHSH, CDR2 LQKENI. The V segment lost 5 bases and the J segment 2 bases; nucleotides outside the gene matches: 4. The CDR3 runs 14 residues. The CDR3 protein is CASSGQGGNYGYTF. DNA of the CDR3: TGTGCCAGCTCAGGACAGGGAGGCAACTATGGCTACACCTTC.

This chain uses TRBV28 with TRBJ2-3; weak D call: TRBD2 (6 bases). Germline V gives CDR1 MDHEN, CDR2 SYDVKM. The V and J ends lost 6 bases and 5 bases respectively, with 21 bases between them. The CDR3 covers 16 residues. As DNA, the CDR3 is TGTGCCAGCAGCCCACAGGCCCACGGGGGATTAGATACGCAGTATTTT. It yields the protein CASSPQAHGGLDTQYF.

The CDR3 spells CAWSVWPNYGYTF. The CDR3 region has the DNA TGTGCCTGGAGTGTCTGGCCGAACTATGGCTACACCTTC. The genes are TRBV30 and TRBJ1-2; D not resolved. Germline-derived CDR1 and CDR2 are GTSNPN and SVGIG (reference sequence). Trimming shortened V by 0 bases and J by 2 bases, and 7 bases separated the two germline ends. The CDR3 spans 13 residues.

The V and J genes are TRBV5-1 and TRBJ2-1, with 13 bases identical to TRBD2. J gave up 6 bases and V 4 bases, and 7 bases lay outside the gene matches. CDR1 and CDR2 (germline): SGHRS, YFSETQ. The CDR3 has 16 residues. The CDR3: CASSPQTSGRTNEQFF. The CDR3 nucleotides read TGCGCCAGCAGCCCCCAGACTAGCGGGAGGACCAATGAGCAGTTCTTC.

The rearrangement uses TRBV4-3 and TRBJ2-1, with 7 bases aligning to TRBD2. Germline lookup yields CDR1 LGHNA and CDR2 YSLEER. V lost 4 bases and J lost 2; bases outside the gene matches: 5. This CDR3 region has 15 residues. The CDR3 sequence: CASSRVGLAYNEQFF. The CDR3, as DNA: TGCGCCAGCAGCCGCGTCGGACTAGCCTACAATGAGCAGTTCTTC.

The chain combines TRBV2 with TRBJ1-1; the D gene is possibly TRBD1 (6 bases). With 6 bases removed from V and 5 bases from J, the gap between germline ends came to 16 bases. Germline V gene lookup returns CDR1 SNHLY and CDR2 FYNNEI. This CDR3 contains 14 residues. CDR3 sequence: CASRYGTRGTEAFF. DNA of the CDR3: TGTGCCAGCAGATACGGGACACGAGGAACTGAAGCTTTCTTT.

This chain links TRBV21-1 with TRBJ2-6; TRBD2 is the table's D call and was not checked against the DNA. TRBV21-1 is a listed pseudogene. This CDR3 comprises 21 residues. CDR3 sequence: CASSKSPRTLRLVSGANVLTF. The CDR3, as DNA: TGTGCCAGCAGCAAAAGCCCACGAACACTGCGTCTAGTCTCTGGGGCCAACGTCCTGACTTTC.

The chain recombines TRBV5-6 with TRBJ1-1; a weak D match, TRBD1 (5 bases). V gave up 2 bases and J gave up 1 base, with 18 bases separating them. The CDR3 sequence is 17 residues long. Germline V gene data show CDR1 as SGHDT and CDR2 as YYEEEE. The CDR3 reads CASSLEQEGPTNTEAFF. The CDR3, as DNA: TGTGCCAGCAGCTTAGAACAGGAAGGGCCTACGAACACTGAAGCTTTCTTT.

This sequence joins TRBV7-2 and TRBJ2-2; tentative D call: TRBD2 (6 bases). V was trimmed by 2 bases and J by 1 base, leaving 8 bases between them. Germline lookup yields CDR1 SGHTA and CDR2 FQGNSA. The CDR3 consists of 15 residues. The CDR3 coding sequence is TGTGCCAGCAGCTTACGCGGGGTGAACACCGGGGAGCTGTTTTTT. This gives the protein CASSLRGVNTGELFF.

The rearrangement uses TRBV6-5 and TRBJ1-5; D ambiguous. The germline gives CDR1 MNHEY, CDR2 SVGAGI. V lost 6 bases and J lost 3, with 12 bases in between. The CDR3 length is 14 residues. The CDR3 region is CASSPRASNQPQHF. The CDR3 DNA sequence: TGTGCCAGCAGCCCGAGGGCATCCAATCAGCCCCAGCATTTT.

This chain links TRBV19 with TRBJ2-3, with D unclear. The CDR3 spans 18 residues. Trimming left V 6 bases short and J 1 base short, with 23 bases between. Germline-derived CDR1 and CDR2 are LNHDA and SQIVND (reference sequence). CDR3 nucleotides: TGTGCCAGTAGACGTTCGATATCGGCGGTCTCCGGCACAGATACGCAGTATTTT. This translates into CASRRSISAVSGTDTQYF.

The chain joins TRBV2 to TRBJ2-7; TRBD2 agrees at 11 bases. The junction had 6 bases not matched to a gene; V was cut back by 4 bases and J by 7 bases. The CDR3 spans 14 residues. Germline lookup yields CDR1 SNHLY and CDR2 FYNNEI. CDR3 in DNA: TGTGCCAGCAGTGTAGCGGGAGGGGTGGGGGAGCAGTACTTC. Translation gives CASSVAGGVGEQYF.